Included here is one T cell receptor beta chain sequence, with context. Its target antigen remains unknown. Base qualities are not provided; no much larger clone lies one nucleotide away. These data come from a study of cytomegalovirus exposure and HLA in healthy donors (dated by TCRdb to 2016 to 2017). Describing the broader study: In an earlier analysis of under 750 of the donors, less than 350 Gb of sequence data and 90 million to 120 million unique TCR beta sequences from roughly 180 million T cells were reported. Genome-wide SNP genotypes for about 60% of the 666 donors were used in a later genetic analysis, which treated that subset as a discovery cohort. An early release covering 500 to 750 HLA-typed donors comprised approximately 300 gigabases of sequencing data and tens of millions of unique TCR sequences. Among the roughly 370 genotyped donors, around 81% belonged to the genetic ancestry cluster associated with self-reported Caucasian donors. To decide whether each TCR beta V gene segment behaved as functional or pseudogenic, an earlier analysis of some 600 of the donors relied on high-throughput TCR beta sequencing. A later analysis re-examined previously published TCR beta repertoires from more than 600 donors and added high-resolution HLA genotyping to investigate patterns of TCR occurrence. The study profiled the T cell repertoires of hundreds of subjects by immunosequencing and related them to cytomegalovirus serostatus. The study aimed to test whether signatures of past pathogen exposure could be identified by cataloging public T cell receptors. HLA typing included class I and class II loci at four-digit resolution. Besides the first cohort of 666 subjects, a separate validation cohort made up of roughly 120 different subjects was used. On average, around 240,000 unique TCR beta nucleotide sequences were sequenced per donor among several hundred genotyped donors of the cohort, with roughly 18% of those sequences being non-productive. The number of donors typed differed by locus, with 629-630 for A, B, C, DRB1 and DQB1, around 500 for DQA1, 600 to 610 for DPA1, and some 440 for DPB1. About five DR-DQ haplotypes were treated as single units for association and clustering because of strong linkage in the cohort. Donor age, sex, ethnicity and CMV serostatus were collected together with the repertoire data. The study combined high-throughput TCR immunosequencing, statistical association of individual TCRs with disease status, and machine learning to predict cytomegalovirus infection status. In the later analysis, no new phenotypic data were used to find candidate immune exposures; instead, reliance was placed on TCR beta sequences and their occurrence across donors. Every discovery cohort repertoire had been produced on one sequencing platform.

The cohort was made up of 666 healthy bone marrow donors. All cohort members were sampled while nominally healthy, although unrecorded immune exposures were likely present. The donor was CMV seropositive and belonged to the group of 250 to 300 seropositive cohort members. Each donor provided a peripheral blood sample, and peripheral blood mononuclear cells were used for TCR beta sequencing. The Qiagen DNeasy Blood Extraction Kit was used to extract genomic DNA from the blood cell samples. The receptor library was made with the immunoSEQ multiplex PCR assay. For the multiplex PCR, a mixture combining 60 forward primers for TCR Vbeta segments and 13 reverse primers for TCR Jbeta segments was used. The CDR3 region of rearranged TCR beta genes was amplified from genomic DNA by a multiplex PCR assay. The Illumina HiSeq System was used to sequence the amplified TCR beta libraries as 87-base-pair reads. On the study's bioinformatics: A later analysis tallied 75 million to 85 million unique TCR beta chains across the 550 to 850 repertoires, and about 12 million of those chains were shared by two or more donors. To remove PCR and sequencing errors, raw reads were error-corrected and collapsed into unique sequences using a nearest-neighbor algorithm that merged closely related sequences. To assign V, D and J gene segments, CDR3 sequences were aligned to IMGT reference sequences. For a sequence to be retained, a match of at least six nucleotides was required to both a V gene segment and a J gene segment. A rearrangement was called productive if the CDR3 had no stop codons and remained in frame with V and J, and every other rearrangement was called non-productive. Following IMGT convention, CDR3 was defined as the stretch from the second conserved V-encoded cysteine to the conserved J-encoded phenylalanine. The earlier analysis of some 550 of the donors excluded any sequence lacking an unambiguous match to a single V gene segment. In an earlier analysis of some 590 of the donors, V segments were called functional above 56.7% productive rearrangements and were called segregating when the between-donor standard deviation exceeded 5%. A statistical classification framework was built for diagnosing cytomegalovirus status from the catalog of TCR beta chain sequences. A later analysis assigned V and J genes by comparing TCR nucleotide sequences with IMGT/GENE-DB human TR gene sequences. In a later analysis, CDR3 sequences and most-parsimonious VDJ recombination scenarios were assigned using the TCRdist pipeline. In a later analysis, each TCR beta chain was defined by its CDR3 amino acid sequence together with its V-gene family, and reads without a unique V-gene family were excluded. A later analysis removed several hundred highly shared, low-generation-probability nucleotide sequences to deal with suspected cross-contamination and a sequencing artifact. A later analysis calculated a clonal expansion index for each public chain from normalized within-repertoire ranks of inferred template counts. In a later analysis, generation probabilities were computed with a VDJ recombination model fitted to out-of-frame rearrangements, and the resulting probabilities were checked against IGoR. Hypergeometric tests were used in a later analysis to score TCR-TCR, TCR-HLA and TCR-CMV co-occurrence, with a repertoire-size bias correction applied to the TCR pairs. A later analysis estimated false discovery rates by permuting HLA or CMV assignments 20 times. A later analysis grouped co-occurring TCRs with DBSCAN, adding TCRdist sequence similarity when clustering within HLA-allele-positive subsets. Repertoires with fewer than 30,000 or more than 120,000 public chains, plus five repertoires with anomalous nucleotide sharing, were excluded from co-occurrence clustering. TCRdb took this table from immuneACCESS and kept in-frame rearrangements with V and J called. Such tables lack part of the clones; where checked against another copy, unresolved V genes explain under half of the gap, and the rest is unexplained. That table supplies the V and J calls and clone size; D and trimming were determined from the DNA. This sample comprises about 78,000 clones, 55% to 75% of them detected only once. Of the sample, around 6% is held by the ten largest clones.

Overall results and qualifications from the work: In a later analysis, HLA-associated TCR beta chains were found to be more clonally expanded and to have lower generation probabilities than equally common non-associated chains. Most TCR sequences were seen in very few donors, while some public TCRs were found in many individuals. In vitro tests confirmed that a few of the cytomegalovirus-associated TCR beta chains recognize cytomegalovirus antigens. Several of the top co-occurrence clusters appeared to be linked to parvovirus B19, influenza, CMV and Epstein-Barr virus, according to a later analysis. HLA typing was unavailable for some donors at each locus, so association tests used only the typed subset. When HLA alleles, especially DR and DQ, strongly co-occurred, TCR associations were difficult to assign to individual alleles. Only TCR beta chains were sequenced in this cohort, and the absence of alpha or paired-chain data limited detectable features. Most CMV-associated TCR beta chains appeared to be HLA-restricted in a later analysis, and the HLA associations seemed to be driven largely by CMV exposure. A total of roughly 160 TCR beta chains were listed by the study as associated with cytomegalovirus. In a later analysis, TCR association rates were found to vary across HLA loci, with the most associated TCRs seen for DRB1 alleles and the fewest for HLA-C alleles. A further reported finding was that TCR beta sequences accurately predicted the HLA-A and HLA-B alleles for most subjects in the first cohort. The authors suggested that the approach could potentially be generalized to other disease states and immunological phenotypes. The 87-base-pair reads could not distinguish some IMGT-functional V segments, including TRBV6-2 and TRBV6-3, so those segments were excluded. In a later genetic analysis, a missense DCLRE1C variant was associated with V-gene and J-gene trimming of TCR beta chains, and the association was replicated in an independent cohort. The classifier was reported to diagnose cytomegalovirus status with high specificity and sensitivity in both the original and validation cohorts. About 17 rarely observed V segments, including chromosome 9 orphons, were excluded from the earlier analysis of a few hundred of the donors because counts were too low. A cluster of highly shared sequence variants was judged likely to be a technical artifact of the sequencing pipeline. Correlated functional status among segregating V segments might reflect linkage disequilibrium, but an unknown experimental factor could not be ruled out. Compared with the roughly 710-donor mean, donors in an Asian-associated ancestry cluster had fewer N-insertions in productive TCRs, according to a later genetic analysis. In a later analysis, 15,000 to 20,000 TCR beta sequences were associated with specific HLA alleles at a false discovery rate of 0.05. The presence/absence analyses assumed that sequencing depth was roughly uniform across donors, and that assumption may not be true. Immune exposure information for the cohort was limited to CMV serostatus. Broadly in line with IMGT annotations, most TCR beta V segments showed up in productive rearrangements about 87% or about 30% of the time in an earlier analysis of a few hundred of the donors.

The CDR3 measures 14 amino acids from cysteine to phenylalanine. Here the CDR3 DNA is all that survives: 42 bases in frame from base 1. Relative to germline, V is missing 8 bases and J is missing 0 bases, with 7 bases of the junction outside any gene match. Via the germline V gene (reference sequence), CDR1 is MNHEY and CDR2 SMNVEV. Recombination connected TRBV27 to TRBJ2-7; 7 central bases correspond to TRBD1. The sample comprised PBMCs. The receptor was derived from a man aged 30-40 years in good health and CMV-seropositive. The CDR3 corresponds to CASGRDRASYEQYF. The bases read TGTGCCAGCGGTAGAGACAGGGCCTCCTACGAGCAGTACTTC.